The clone carrying this TCR beta chain was detected a few times. What it binds is not known. Germline V gene sequence: CDR1 SGHNT, CDR2 YYREEE (reference sequence). This CDR3 has 14 amino acids. J gave up 6 bases and V 3 bases, and 5 bases lay outside the gene matches. A multiplex PCR was run with 60 Vbeta primers and 13 Jbeta primers. The assay was immunoSEQ multiplex PCR, and TCRdb's table has in-frame clones only and misses some. The data show around 180,000 clones, about 78% seen once. This specimen comes from a study of cytomegalovirus exposure and HLA in healthy donors. The study, taken as a whole, reports: Associated with HLA alleles at 0.05 false discovery rate in a later analysis were fewer than 20,000 TCR beta sequences. HLA restriction was apparent for most CMV-associated TCR beta chains in a later analysis.

The sequenced sample was PBMCs. This sequence originates from a woman between 50 and 59 years old in good health and CMV-seropositive. The chain couples TRBV5-4 to TRBJ1-5; 8 bases line up with TRBD1. CDR3 region: CASSSGQGGQPQHF. As DNA, the CDR3 is TGTGCCAGCAGCTCTGGACAGGGAGGTCAGCCCCAGCATTTT.